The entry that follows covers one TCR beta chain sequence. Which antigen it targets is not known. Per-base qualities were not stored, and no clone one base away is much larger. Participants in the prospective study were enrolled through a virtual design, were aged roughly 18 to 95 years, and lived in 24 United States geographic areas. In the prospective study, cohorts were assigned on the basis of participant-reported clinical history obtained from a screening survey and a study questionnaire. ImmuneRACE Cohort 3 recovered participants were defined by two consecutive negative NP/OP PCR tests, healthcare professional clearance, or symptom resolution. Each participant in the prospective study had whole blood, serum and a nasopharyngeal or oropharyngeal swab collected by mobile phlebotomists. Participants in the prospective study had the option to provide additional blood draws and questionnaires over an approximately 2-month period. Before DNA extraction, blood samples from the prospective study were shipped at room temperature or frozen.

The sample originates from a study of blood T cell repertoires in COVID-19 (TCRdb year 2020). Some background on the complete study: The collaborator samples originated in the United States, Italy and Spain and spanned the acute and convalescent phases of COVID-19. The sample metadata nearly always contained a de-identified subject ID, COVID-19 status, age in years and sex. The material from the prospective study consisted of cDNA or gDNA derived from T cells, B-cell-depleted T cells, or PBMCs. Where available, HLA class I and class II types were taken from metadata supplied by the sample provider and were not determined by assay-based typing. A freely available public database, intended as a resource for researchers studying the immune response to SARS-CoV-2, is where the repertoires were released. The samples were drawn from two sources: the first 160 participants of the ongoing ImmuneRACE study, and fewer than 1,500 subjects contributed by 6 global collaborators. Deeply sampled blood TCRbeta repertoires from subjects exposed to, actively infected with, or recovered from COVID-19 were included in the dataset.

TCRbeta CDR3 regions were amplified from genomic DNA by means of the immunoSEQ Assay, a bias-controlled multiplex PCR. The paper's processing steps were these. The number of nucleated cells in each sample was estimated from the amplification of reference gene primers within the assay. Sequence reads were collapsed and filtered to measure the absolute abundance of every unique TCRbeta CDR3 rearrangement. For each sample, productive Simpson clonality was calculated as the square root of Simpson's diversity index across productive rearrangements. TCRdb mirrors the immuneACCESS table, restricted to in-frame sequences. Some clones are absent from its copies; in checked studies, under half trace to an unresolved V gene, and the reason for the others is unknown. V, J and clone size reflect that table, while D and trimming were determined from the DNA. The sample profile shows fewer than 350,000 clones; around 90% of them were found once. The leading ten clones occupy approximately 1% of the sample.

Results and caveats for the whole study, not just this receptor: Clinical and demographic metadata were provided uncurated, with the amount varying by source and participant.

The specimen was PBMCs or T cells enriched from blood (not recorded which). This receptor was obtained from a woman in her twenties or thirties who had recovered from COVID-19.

The CDR3 sequence is CASSPMRQGVPQHF. The nucleotides are TGTGCCAGCAGCCCCATGCGACAGGGCGTACCCCAGCATTTT. This chain joins TRBV27 to TRBJ1-5; the central 7 bases match TRBD1. CDR1 and CDR2 (MNHEY, SMNVEV) derive from the germline V gene (reference sequence). There are 14 amino acids in the CDR3, from cysteine to phenylalanine inclusive. The entry retains the CDR3 DNA only, 42 bases that are in frame from base 1. V ends up 6 bases short and J 10 bases short, with an unmatched junction base count of 12.